These 14 T cell receptor beta chains were all obtained from the same sample, sequenced in a study of blood T cells in healthy people across ages. Together with a sample-barcoded 5' primer, a J-beta primer mix was included in a second PCR lasting roughly 6 to 12 cycles. From the 5' RACE reads, TCRdb called clonotypes with MiXCR, one entry per CDR3 protein. Here the sample spans hundreds of thousands of distinct CDR3 sequences, 20% to 30% being singletons. Another study also made use of these data, one on T cells of mothers and their children.

The sequenced material came from blood. These receptors all come from a boy younger than 18 in good health.

This clonotype was seen at least ten times. The rearrangement joins TRBV18 to TRBJ1-2; D possibly corresponds to TRBD1 (6 bases). V was trimmed by 5 bases and J by 0 bases, leaving 16 bases between them. The germline V gene has CDR1 KGHSH and CDR2 LQKENI. The length of the CDR3 is 16 residues. CDR3 in amino acids: CASSEIQGRPNYGYTF. The CDR3 nucleotides read TGTGCCAGCTCAGAAATACAGGGTCGTCCTAACTATGGCTACACCTTC.

This clonotype turned up a few times. V gene TRBV30 combines with J gene TRBJ1-4, with D hard to call. The V end lost 2 bases, the J end lost 5 bases, and 12 bases lay between the germline ends. Germline CDR1 is GTSNPN and CDR2 is SVGIG (reference sequence). This CDR3 region has 14 residues. The CDR3 loop is CAWSSTLRNEKLFF. CDR3 nucleotide sequence: TGTGCCTGGAGTTCTACGCTCAGGAATGAAAAACTGTTTTTT.

Details on this clonotype: A read error may account for a junction end that differs from germline. This rearrangement joins TRBV5-5 to TRBJ2-4; 10 bases are a match to TRBD1. The CDR3 is made up of 13 amino acids. Germline assignment: CDR1 SGHKS and CDR2 YYEKEE (reference sequence). The CDR3: CAGSRTGGDIQYF. The CDR3 nucleotides are TGTGCCGGCAGCCGGACAGGGGGGGACATTCAGTACTTC. The full variable domain, completed using reference TRBV5-5 and TRBJ2-4, is DAGVTQSPTHLIKTRGQQVTLRCSPISGHKSVSWYQQVLGQGPQFIFQYYEKEERGRGNFPDRFSARQFPNYSSELNVNALLLGDSALYLCAGSRTGGDIQYFGAGTRLSVL.

The CDR3 sequence: CASSQGGSFGEQFF. The CDR3 bases are TGTGCCAGCAGTCAAGGGGGTAGTTTCGGTGAGCAGTTCTTC. The chain employs TRBV7-2 and TRBJ2-1; perhaps TRBD1 as D (6 bases). This CDR3 has 14 residues. Trimming cost V 6 bases and J 9 bases, with 18 bases left between them. Germline CDR1 and CDR2: SGHTA and FQGNSA.

This clonotype was detected a few times. The gene calls are TRBV6-6 and TRBJ2-7, with 8 bases that match TRBD1. CDR3 length: 15 amino acids. Trimming removed 6 bases from V and 0 bases from J; junction bases left unmatched: 7. The germline V gene encodes CDR1 MNHNY and CDR2 SVGAGI (reference sequence). Here the CDR3 DNA reads TGTGCCAGCAGGCAGGGACAGGCGTCCTCCTACGAGCAGTACTTC. This gives the protein CASRQGQASSYEQYF.

This chain joins TRBV27 and TRBJ2-1; TRBD1 matches 8 bases. CDR3 size: 15 residues. Trimming at V came to 9 bases and at J to 1 base, leaving 8 bases not matched to a gene. Germline CDR1 is MNHEY and CDR2 is SMNVEV (reference sequence). CDR3 amino acids: CASSMGQASYNEQFF. DNA of the CDR3: TGTGCCAGTTCGATGGGACAGGCGTCCTACAATGAGCAGTTCTTC.

This clonotype was counted a few times. This chain uses TRBV24-1 with TRBJ2-5, with 10 bases matching TRBD2. Germline V lookup: CDR1 KGHDR, CDR2 SFDVKD. Unmatched junction bases numbered 11, after V lost 3 bases and J lost 5 bases. This CDR3 contains 17 residues. CDR3 region: CATSDTGAGGPMETQYF. CDR3 DNA sequence: TGTGCCACCAGTGATACTGGAGCGGGGGGGCCCATGGAGACCCAGTACTTC.

This clonotype was seen a handful of times. V and J are TRBV6-1 and TRBJ1-2; D gene ambiguous. V was cut by 0 bases and J by 3 bases, with 11 bases left in between. The CDR3 consists of 15 residues. CDR1 MNHNS and CDR2 SASEGT come from the germline V gene. CDR3 DNA: TGTGCCAGCAGTGAAGCCCGTATGAGCGACTATGGCTACACCTTC. Protein product: CASSEARMSDYGYTF.

This clonotype was observed a handful of times. V usage is TRBV7-9 and J usage is TRBJ2-7; 7 nucleotides line up with TRBD1. This CDR3 region has 11 residues. Per the germline V gene, CDR1 is SEHNR and CDR2 is FQNEAQ (reference sequence). J was trimmed by 12 bases and V by 5 bases; bases with no gene match: 7. This CDR3 is CASSPDREMYF. The DNA for the CDR3 is TGTGCCAGCAGCCCAGACAGGGAGATGTACTTC.

The V gene is TRBV6-1, the J gene TRBJ2-5; D perhaps matches TRBD2 (7 bases). CDR1 MNHNS and CDR2 SASEGT come from the germline V gene. V was pared by 8 bases and J by 4 bases, with 26 bases between. This CDR3 has 17 residues. CDR3: CASPLPSEGGAGETQYF. The CDR3 DNA reads as TGTGCCAGCCCCCTCCCCTCGGAGGGGGGGGCGGGAGAGACCCAGTACTTC.

The chain links TRBV20-1 to TRBJ2-7; 13 bases fit TRBD2. CDR3 length: 15 amino acids. CDR1 is DFQATT, CDR2 SNEGSKA, per germline (reference sequence). The ends lost 3 bases at V and 7 bases at J; junction bases unmatched: 9. CDR3 coding DNA: TGCAGTGCTAGGCCGGGACTAGCGGGGCTCGGTGAGCAGTACTTC. It encodes CSARPGLAGLGEQYF.

Note on this clonotype: Sequence at one end of the junction differs from germline and may be a read error. This sequence joins TRBV7-7 and TRBJ2-3; D not resolved. The CDR3 runs to 18 residues. In germline, CDR1 is SSHAT, CDR2 FNYEAQ (reference sequence). The DNA of the CDR3 is TGTGCTAGCAGCTTATATATTCGGATGTGGACCTCCACAGATACGCAGTATTTT. This gives the protein CASSLYIRMWTSTDTQYF.

This clonotype came up a few times. The rearrangement uses TRBV29-1 and TRBJ2-1; possible D gene TRBD2, 5 bases. CDR3 length: 15 residues. Trimming cost V 0 bases and J 2 bases, with 11 bases left between them. From germline, CDR1 is SQVTM and CDR2 ANQGSEA. The CDR3 reads CSVEDPDGTYNEQFF. CDR3 nucleotide sequence: TGCAGCGTTGAAGATCCTGACGGGACCTACAATGAGCAGTTCTTC.

The chain carries TRBV29-1 and TRBJ1-2, with 8 bases identical to TRBD1. Germline CDR1 SQVTM, CDR2 ANQGSEA. This CDR3 region has 17 residues. Trimming removed 4 bases from V and 0 bases from J; junction bases left unmatched: 13. The CDR3 DNA reads TGCAGCGTTGGCCTCACCCTGGGACAGGCGACTAACTATGGCTACACCTTC. The encoded protein is CSVGLTLGQATNYGYTF.